This TCR beta chain was identified during a study of blood T cells in healthy people across ages. General study results and limits: Any changes in expanded clonotypes were possibly confounded, as donor CMV status remained unknown.

Primers used in a second PCR of roughly 6 to 11 cycles were a sample-barcoded 5' primer and a J-beta primer mix. TCRdb reprocessed the 5' RACE reads with MiXCR, giving one entry per CDR3 protein. The sample contains some 1.8 million distinct CDR3 sequences, about 39% of which appear only once. This clonotype turned up a few times. Its antigen is currently unknown. V lost 1 base and J 4 bases, leaving 16 bases between the germline ends. The CDR3 is made up of 16 amino acids. Germline assignment: CDR1 SGHTA and CDR2 FQGNSA. This TCR came from a human donor in good health. The material sequenced was blood. The chain links TRBV7-2 to TRBJ2-5; tentative D call: TRBD2 (8 bases). The CDR3 loop reads CASSLVAGWDRETQYF. The CDR3 DNA is TGTGCCAGCAGCTTAGTAGCGGGGTGGGACAGAGAGACCCAGTACTTC.